What follows describes a single T cell receptor beta chain. The antigen is unknown. CDR1 and CDR2 from the germline V gene are MGHRA and YSYEKL. Trimming shortened V by 0 bases and J by 3 bases, and 17 bases separated the two germline ends. This CDR3 contains 17 residues. The sample is drawn from a study of cytomegalovirus exposure and HLA in healthy donors. Study-wide results and caveats: Accounts indicate the classifier identified cytomegalovirus status with strong specificity and sensitivity. Through in vitro validation, a few CMV-associated chains were shown to be specific for CMV antigens. Researchers counted around 170 TCR beta chains as cytomegalovirus-associated.

The assay was immunoSEQ multiplex PCR, and TCRdb's table has in-frame clones only and misses some. The table includes about 110,000 clones, about 85% detected once. The sample was PBMCs. This TCR came from a woman aged 18-29 years in good health and CMV-seronegative. V is TRBV4-1 and J is TRBJ1-2; D ambiguous. In DNA, the CDR3 is TGCGCCAGCAGCCAAGACACGAAGGCTTGGGGAGACTATGGCTACACCTTC. Translated: CASSQDTKAWGDYGYTF.